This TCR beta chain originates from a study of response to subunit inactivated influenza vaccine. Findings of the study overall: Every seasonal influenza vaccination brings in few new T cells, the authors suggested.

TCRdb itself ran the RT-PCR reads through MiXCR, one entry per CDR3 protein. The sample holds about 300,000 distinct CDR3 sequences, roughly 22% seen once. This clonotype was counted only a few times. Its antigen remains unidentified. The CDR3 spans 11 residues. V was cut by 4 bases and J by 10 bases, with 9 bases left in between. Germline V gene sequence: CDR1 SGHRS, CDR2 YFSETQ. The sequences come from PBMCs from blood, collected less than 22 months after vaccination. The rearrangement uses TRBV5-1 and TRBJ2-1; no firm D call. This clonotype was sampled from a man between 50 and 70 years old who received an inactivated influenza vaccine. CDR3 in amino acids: CASSGPREQFF. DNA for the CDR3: TGCGCCAGCAGCGGTCCTCGGGAGCAGTTCTTC.